These 29 T cell receptor beta chains were sequenced from one sample in a study of graft-versus-host responses after intestinal transplantation. TCRdb's table, derived via immunoSEQ multiplex PCR, lists solely in-frame clones and lacks some. The table includes about 88,000 clones, around 90% detected once. Antigens for these TCRs are unknown. The material sequenced was unstimulated CD4+ T cells sorted from spleen or lymph node cells, taken before transplant. All receptors come from a human donor who was the organ donor for an intestinal transplant.

The chain is built from TRBV10-3 and TRBJ2-7; D is perhaps TRBD2 (6 bases). Germline V gene lookup returns CDR1 ENHRY and CDR2 SYGVKD. V shed 2 bases and J shed 0 bases, with 20 bases lying between them. The CDR3 spans 18 residues. The CDR3 bases are TGTGCCATCAGTGAGCCCCGTCTGGGAGCGGGTGCCTCCTACGAGCAGTACTTC. Its translation: CAISEPRLGAGASYEQYF.

The chain couples TRBV7-8 to TRBJ1-4, with TRBD1 identical over 8 bases. Germline CDR1 is SGHVS and CDR2 is FQNEAQ. The V and J ends lost 5 bases and 8 bases, in that order; junction bases with no gene match: 7. The CDR3 has 14 residues. The CDR3 region is CASSPDRVREKLFF. In DNA form, the CDR3 reads TGTGCCAGCAGCCCGGACAGGGTCCGGGAAAAACTGTTTTTT.

CDR3 loop: CSVEGYDGRNYNEQFF. The CDR3 DNA is TGCAGCGTTGAAGGATATGACGGGAGGAATTACAATGAGCAGTTCTTC. This chain connects TRBV29-1 to TRBJ2-1; 7 bases match TRBD2. J lost 4 bases, V lost 1 base, and 10 bases had no gene match. This CDR3 is built from 16 residues. Germline V gene data show CDR1 as SQVTM and CDR2 as ANQGSEA.

The gene calls are TRBV19 and TRBJ2-1, with a weak D call TRBD2 (6 bases). The ends were cut back, 3 bases at V and 4 bases at J, with 16 bases in the middle. CDR3 length: 16 residues. Germline values: CDR1 LNHDA, CDR2 SQIVND (reference sequence). In nucleotides, the CDR3 is TGTGCCAGTAGTATTAGGGACTCTGGGGGGTACAATGAGCAGTTCTTC. Protein: CASSIRDSGGYNEQFF.

The gene calls are TRBV6-1 and TRBJ1-2; TRBD1 agrees at 9 bases. In germline, CDR1 is MNHNS, CDR2 SASEGT. After removal of 8 bases from V and 5 bases from J, the junction contained 9 bases not matched to a gene. The CDR3 extends over 14 amino acids. The CDR3 region has the DNA TGTGCCAGCTGCCCCGGGACAGGGTGGTATGGCTACACCTTC. Translated, it gives CASCPGTGWYGYTF.

The chain carries TRBV5-1 and TRBJ2-3; the match to TRBD1 covers 9 bases. Looked up from germline, CDR1 is SGHRS and CDR2 is YFSETQ. This CDR3 comprises 15 residues. V lost 0 bases and J lost 6; bases outside the gene matches: 5. The CDR3 is CASSLAGTGIDTQYF. In DNA, the CDR3 is TGCGCCAGCAGCTTGGCTGGGACAGGGATCGATACGCAGTATTTT.

The chain combines TRBV7-3 with TRBJ2-3, with a weak D call TRBD2 (6 bases). The CDR3 length is 14 residues. V dropped 6 bases and J dropped 0 bases, with 10 bases sitting between them. Germline V CDR1 and CDR2: SGHTA, FQGTGA. The CDR3, as DNA: TGTGCCAGCAGTGGGGGGATTAGCACAGATACGCAGTATTTT. This codes for CASSGGISTDTQYF.

J is TRBJ2-3 and V is TRBV7-8, with a tentative D call TRBD1 (6 bases). Trimming removed 5 bases from V and 4 bases from J, with 10 bases in between. Germline loops: CDR1 SGHVS, CDR2 FQNEAQ. The CDR3 is 13 residues long. In DNA, the CDR3 is TGTGCCAGCAGCCGGAACAGGGCAGATACGCAGTATTTT. This codes for CASSRNRADTQYF.

The chain couples TRBV28 to TRBJ2-5; TRBD1 might be the D (5 bases). Trimming took off 6 bases at V and 0 bases at J, with 11 bases between the two ends. Per the germline V gene, CDR1 is MDHEN and CDR2 is SYDVKM. CDR3 length: 14 residues. The DNA for the CDR3 is TGTGCCAGCAGCCGCAGGGATTACCAAGAGACCCAGTACTTC. Its protein product is CASSRRDYQETQYF. The full variable domain, with the rest looked up from reference TRBV28 and TRBJ2-5, is DVKVTQSSRYLVKRTGEKVFLECVQDMDHENMFWYRQDPGLGLRLIYFSYDVKMKEKGDIPEGYSVSREKKERFSLILESASTNQTSMYLCASSRRDYQETQYFGPGTRLLVL.

CDR3 residues: CASSQSRDRGGGIYEKLFF. CDR3 DNA: TGCGCCAGCAGTCAATCGAGGGACAGGGGTGGAGGAATTTATGAAAAACTGTTTTTT. The chain couples TRBV23-1 to TRBJ1-4; 10 bases are a match to TRBD1. TRBV23-1 is sorted into the ORF group, with uncertain function. The CDR3 extends over 19 amino acids. Germline trimming cut 0 bases from V and 6 bases from J; bases unmatched to any gene: 13.

This chain joins TRBV10-2 and TRBJ2-7, with 13 bases fitting TRBD2. The J segment lost 7 bases and the V segment lost 3 bases, leaving 6 bases of the junction unmatched. Germline V gene lookup returns CDR1 WSHSY and CDR2 SAAADI. This CDR3 is 15 amino acids long. CDR3 in amino acids: CASSDPQLAGGEQYF. As DNA, the CDR3 is TGCGCCAGCAGTGACCCTCAACTAGCGGGGGGGGAGCAGTACTTC.

Here the CDR3 DNA reads TGCAGCGTCCCGGACTTATCCTACGAGCAGTACTTC. Its protein is CSVPDLSYEQYF. The chain is built from TRBV29-1 and TRBJ2-7, with a weak D call TRBD2 (5 bases). This CDR3 has 12 residues. Trimming stripped 6 bases from V and 1 base from J, with 10 bases between. Looked up from germline, CDR1 is SQVTM and CDR2 is ANQGSEA.

The V call is TRBV6-5, the J call TRBJ2-2; TRBD2 agrees at 7 bases. V trimming: 5 bases; J trimming: 7 bases; junction bases outside the gene matches: 10. The germline V gene has CDR1 MNHEY and CDR2 SVGAGI. The CDR3 length is 15 residues. The CDR3 loop is CASSRGERDFGELFF. DNA for the CDR3: TGTGCCAGCAGTCGCGGGGAGCGGGACTTCGGGGAGCTGTTTTTT.

The chain carries TRBV5-5 and TRBJ2-1; the match to TRBD1 covers 9 bases. J lost 5 bases, V lost 4 bases, and 13 bases had no gene match. CDR1 and CDR2 from the germline V gene are SGHKS and YYEKEE (reference sequence). This CDR3 region has 17 residues. CDR3 protein: CASSKEPDRGGDNEQFF. DNA for the CDR3: TGTGCCAGCAGCAAAGAACCCGACAGGGGGGGTGACAATGAGCAGTTCTTC.

This sequence joins TRBV2 and TRBJ1-5; 8 nucleotides align to TRBD1. V shed 5 bases, J shed 12 bases, and the junction held 12 bases outside the gene matches. There are 14 residues in the CDR3. The germline CDR1 and CDR2 sequences are SNHLY and FYNNEI. The CDR3 loop reads CASSHGQGPTNQHF. The CDR3 DNA sequence: TGTGCCAGCAGTCATGGACAGGGCCCAACCAACCAGCATTTT. Full variable domain (remainder filled in from reference TRBV2 and TRBJ1-5): EPEVTQTPSHQVTQMGQEVILRCVPISNHLYFYWYRQILGQKVEFLVSFYNNEISEKSEIFDDQFSVERPDGSNFTLKIRSTKLEDSAMYFCASSHGQGPTNQHFGDGTRLSIL.

The chain is built from TRBV6-5 and TRBJ2-1; 8 bases are a match to TRBD1. The CDR3 sequence is 15 residues long. The germline gives CDR1 MNHEY, CDR2 SVGAGI. Unmatched junction bases numbered 6, after V lost 5 bases and J lost 3 bases. The CDR3 spells CASSKGQAGYNEQFF. CDR3 nucleotides: TGTGCCAGCAGTAAGGGACAGGCTGGCTACAATGAGCAGTTCTTC.

On this clone: Relative to the germline gene, one junction end is altered; a read error may explain this. The chain uses TRBV7-7 and TRBJ2-7; D might be TRBD1 (6 bases). CDR3 length equals 13 residues. Germline loops: CDR1 SSHAT, CDR2 FNYEAQ (reference sequence). CDR3 in amino acids: CASSPFRGGEQYF. CDR3 coding DNA: TGTGCTAGCAGCCCTTTTCGAGGGGGCGAGCAGTACTTC. Filled out from reference TRBV7-7 and TRBJ2-7, the complete variable domain reads GAGVSQSPRYKVTKRGQDVTLRCDPISSHATLYWYQQALGQGPEFLTYFNYEAQPDKSGLPSDRFSAERPEGSISTLTIQRTEQRDSAMYRCASSPFRGGEQYFGPGTRLTVT.

This rearrangement joins TRBV5-1 to TRBJ2-1; D is unresolved. Germline-derived CDR1 and CDR2 are SGHRS and YFSETQ. V was shortened by 4 bases and J by 3 bases, with 14 bases between the two germline ends. The CDR3 is 15 amino acids. CDR3: CASSPRLEGYNEQFF. The DNA of the CDR3 is TGCGCCAGCAGCCCCCGACTGGAAGGCTACAATGAGCAGTTCTTC.

The rearrangement joins TRBV28 to TRBJ1-2, with 8 bases fitting TRBD1. Per the germline V gene, CDR1 is MDHEN and CDR2 is SYDVKM. V trimming: 7 bases; J trimming: 5 bases; junction bases outside the gene matches: 18. The CDR3 has 17 amino acids. CDR3 region: CASIGYSPTGGVYGYTF. DNA for the CDR3: TGTGCCAGCATAGGTTACTCCCCAACAGGGGGGGTATATGGCTACACCTTC.

This clone appeared a single time. The CDR3 DNA is TGTGCCAGCAGCTGGAGAAAGACAGGGACCACTGAAGCTTTCTTT. Its translation is CASSWRKTGTTEAFF. The gene calls are TRBV5-6 and TRBJ1-1; 7 nucleotides agree with TRBD1. The CDR3 spans 15 residues. Unmatched junction bases numbered 9, after V lost 3 bases and J lost 4 bases. The germline CDR1 and CDR2 sequences are SGHDT and YYEEEE.

The chain carries TRBV21-1 and TRBJ1-2; TRBD1, the table's D call, was not compared with the DNA. TRBV21-1 is listed as a pseudogene. This CDR3 has 15 amino acids. The CDR3 bases are TGTGCCAGCAGCAAAGTGGGACAGGTCCTTCTTGGCTACACCTTC. Residues: CASSKVGQVLLGYTF.

In its sample, this clone was seen once. The rearrangement uses TRBV6-1 and TRBJ2-7; 8 bases align to TRBD1. CDR1 and CDR2 (germline): MNHNS, SASEGT. The trim removed 3 bases at V and 5 bases at J, leaving 6 bases unmatched. There are 14 residues in the CDR3. The CDR3 protein is CASSDYDRGHEQYF. In DNA form, the CDR3 reads TGTGCCAGCAGTGACTACGACAGGGGCCACGAGCAGTACTTC.

This clone was picked up a small number of times. CDR3 sequence reads: CSGGTLLNTEAFF. In nucleotides, the CDR3 is TGCAGCGGCGGGACTCTCCTGAACACTGAAGCTTTCTTT. V and J are TRBV29-1 and TRBJ1-1, with D maybe TRBD1 (5 bases). Trimming removed 7 bases from V and 0 bases from J, with 12 bases in between. CDR1 is SQVTM and CDR2 is ANQGSEA in the germline V gene. This CDR3 spans 13 amino acids. Full variable domain (rest looked up from reference TRBV29-1 and TRBJ1-1): SAVISQKPSRDICQRGTSLTIQCQVDSQVTMMFWYRQQPGQSLTLIATANQGSEATYESGFVIDKFPISRPNLTFSTLTVSNMSPEDSSIYLCSGGTLLNTEAFFGQGTRLTVV.

In this sample, this clone turned up once. CDR3 residues: CASGKGLNSNQPQHF. CDR3 in DNA: TGTGCCAGCGGAAAGGGGCTGAATAGCAATCAGCCCCAGCATTTT. V and J are TRBV6-1 and TRBJ1-5, with D tentatively TRBD1 (5 bases). Germline loops: CDR1 MNHNS, CDR2 SASEGT. CDR3 size: 15 residues. V was cut by 8 bases and J by 0 bases, with 14 bases left in between.

This chain connects TRBV6-6 to TRBJ2-7, with 7 bases aligning to TRBD1. V gave up 5 bases and J gave up 1 base; unmatched junction bases: 5. CDR1 and CDR2 from the germline V gene are MNHNY and SVGAGI (reference sequence). The CDR3 is 14 residues long. The CDR3 loop is CASSPGTASYEQYF. CDR3 DNA: TGTGCCAGCAGTCCCGGGACAGCGTCCTACGAGCAGTACTTC.

The CDR3 protein is CASRRGQSNQPQHF. The CDR3 region has the DNA TGTGCCAGCAGGCGCGGACAAAGCAATCAGCCCCAGCATTTT. This chain uses TRBV6-5 with TRBJ1-5, with D tentatively TRBD1 (5 bases). From germline, CDR1 is MNHEY and CDR2 SVGAGI. The V and J ends lost 6 bases and 1 base respectively, with 10 bases between them. This CDR3 region has 14 residues.

This chain joins TRBV7-9 and TRBJ2-3, with 8 bases fitting TRBD1. Unmatched junction bases numbered 4, after V lost 1 base and J lost 1 base. Germline CDR1 reads SEHNR; CDR2 reads FQNEAQ (reference sequence). This CDR3 has 16 residues. The CDR3 spells CASSLVTGQGTDTQYF. CDR3 nucleotide sequence: TGTGCCAGCAGCTTAGTGACGGGACAGGGCACAGATACGCAGTATTTT.

This chain joins TRBV19 and TRBJ2-7, with D tentatively TRBD1 (6 bases). The V end was cut by 4 bases, the J end by 7 bases, with 17 bases between. The CDR3 is 14 residues long. Germline V gene sequence: CDR1 LNHDA, CDR2 SQIVND (reference sequence). CDR3 bases: TGTGCCAGTAGTACCTCCAGGGGCCTGAGGGAGCAGTACTTC. Encoded protein: CASSTSRGLREQYF.

V gene TRBV5-1 combines with J gene TRBJ2-2; the D is unclear. Germline V gene data show CDR1 as SGHRS and CDR2 as YFSETQ. V lost 6 bases, J lost 0 bases, and 15 bases lay in between. CDR3 size: 16 residues. CDR3 protein: CASKTAHLTNTGELFF. For the CDR3, the DNA is TGCGCCAGCAAAACAGCACACTTAACGAACACCGGGGAGCTGTTTTTT. The whole variable domain, remainder taken from reference TRBV5-1 and TRBJ2-2, is KAGVTQTPRYLIKTRGQQVTLSCSPISGHRSVSWYQQTPGQGLQFLFEYFSETQRNKGNFPGRFSGRQFSNSRSEMNVSTLELGDSALYLCASKTAHLTNTGELFFGEGSRLTVL.